This T cell receptor (beta chain) was recovered during a study of human T cells and chemical hapten exposure. At the level of the study: The study lasted roughly 26 weeks, and patients were dosed weekly with diphenylcyclopropenone on the scalp throughout.

Notes on the study in general: TCRs whose frequency exceeded 1 in 1000 remained the same following DPC sensitization.

Regarding this clonotype: Antigen: not known.

The library put unique molecular identifiers onto individual cDNA molecules. In the original workflow: Counting gave a median of roughly 100,000 TCRs per sample, with values ranging from about 20,000 to 750,000. TCRdb redid the calling of the RACE reads with MiXCR, one entry per CDR3 protein. The V and J calls come from TCRdb's annotation, not from the publication. The data show some 350,000 distinct CDR3 sequences, with around 6.9% seen just once and around 8.2% held by the top ten. The time point is: patch test 1, 2 weeks after DPC sensitization. The treatment: therapeutic diphenylcyclopropenone sensitization with weekly scalp DPC. CDR3 size: 13 residues. CDR1 and CDR2 from the germline V gene are SGHTA and FQGNSA. The V and J ends lost 3 bases and 5 bases respectively, with 11 bases between them.

The source is a woman aged 18-30 years with alopecia areata. Some clones in this sample may be carry-over from other donors' samples. The sequences come from whole blood, collected in connection with sensitization to the hapten diphenylcyclopropenone (DPC). J is TRBJ2-7 and V is TRBV7-2, with D possibly matching TRBD1 (5 bases). CDR3 bases: TGTGCCAGCAGCTTCACAGGTCGGGACGAGCAGTACTTC. As protein: CASSFTGRDEQYF.